This TCR beta chain was observed in a study of somatic mutations in cytotoxic T cells in rheumatoid arthritis (dated by TCRdb to between 2016 and 2019). Looking at the study overall: Before any treatment started and right after they were diagnosed, patients gave peripheral blood samples (about 27 ml EDTA). Some T-cell populations stained with V beta antibodies were sorted by flow on a FACSAria II or Sony SH800 to nearly 100% purity, with sorted V beta1+ cells additionally subjected to TCRB sequencing. In newly diagnosed rheumatoid arthritis without treatment, the study examined if expanded CD8+ T-cell clones harbor somatic mutations, relying on TCRB deep sequencing to characterize clonality. Median age was essentially the same in the patient group and the control group. A total of 65 to 70 rheumatoid arthritis patients and 20 or so healthy controls underwent TCRB deep sequencing. Results the study describes overall, beyond this receptor: Viral specificity could not be ruled out by absence from virus-specific databases, and the antigen targets of the expanded CD8+ clones remained unknown. CD8+ clonality increased with age in patients (Spearman r ~ 0.47) but not in healthy controls. There was no significant difference in CD8+ T-cell clonality between rheumatoid arthritis patients and age-matched healthy controls. In about an eighth of the roughly 65 patients the largest CD8+ clone exceeded 20% of CD8+ cells, and several identical CD8+ TCRB sequences were shared between blood and synovial fluid. The finding that TRBV07 was slightly underrepresented in patients was left unadjusted for multiple comparisons.

Remarks on this clone: This receptor's antigen is unknown. No base qualities exist here, and no much larger clone lies one base off it.

On an AutoMACS, CD4+ and CD8+ cells were isolated via positive magnetic bead selection, and their purity was verified by flow cytometry. After a first flow cytometry screen using a TCR V beta antibody panel, clonal expansions were characterized through TCRB deep sequencing of sorted CD8+ fractions. Isolation of peripheral blood mononuclear cells was done through Ficoll-Paque PLUS density gradient separation. Using Nucleospin Tissue or Tissue XS kits, DNA was extracted from CD4-enriched, CD8-enriched or PBMC samples, with quantification by a Qubit 2.0 fluorometer. The CDR3 sequence holds 15 residues, the cysteine and phenylalanine included. The entry retains the CDR3 DNA only, 45 bases that are in frame from base 1. Relative to germline, V is 3 bases shorter and J is 5 bases shorter, with 17 bases between their ends. The germline V gene provides CDR1 MDHEN and CDR2 SYDVKM. Genomic DNA underwent TCRB CDR3 sequencing using the immunoSEQ assay. In the original analysis: When patient CD8+ clones exceeding 1% were checked against published virus-specific TCRB sequences, only a few matched. The analyses included only productive TCRB rearrangements. Defining a clone by its unique TCRB CDR3 sequence, the study calculated clonality as a productive clonality index derived from Shannon entropy. The template counts of each clone relative to the total templates per sample were used to calculate repertoire overlap between two samples. V-gene usage measured by flow cytometry correlated with TCRB sequencing V-gene usage, with a Spearman r of 0.61. TCRdb took over this immuneACCESS table, retaining in-frame rearrangements with V and J assigned. Such tables are incomplete; in checked studies, under half of the missing clones stem from an unresolved V gene, and the remainder is unexplained. V, J and clone size were drawn from that table, and D and trimming were deduced from the DNA. Counted in this sample were 15,000 to 20,000 clones; roughly three quarters of them appeared once. The top ten hold about 22% of the sample.

The sequence is built from TRBV28 and TRBJ2-7; no D gene call is confident. Sequences were obtained from CD8+ T cells sorted from blood. This clonotype originated in an adult with rheumatoid arthritis. The nucleotide sequence reads as follows: TGTGCCAGCAGTTTCCTCAAGGTGGCTCGGGACGAGCAGTACTTC. Translated, this gives CASSFLKVARDEQYF.